Listed below are T cell receptor beta chains from one sample, sequenced in a study of blood T cell repertoires in COVID-19. The data were produced by immunoSEQ multiplex PCR, yet TCRdb's version contains in-frame clones alone and is incomplete. The sample includes 150,000 to 200,000 clones, 87% of them seen just once. The sequenced sample was peripheral blood. These receptors came from a woman aged 70-85 years with COVID-19, enrolled during active disease. Both conserved end residues are part of each CDR3. D genes are given only for firm matches. Not every row has a clone size; where given, it reads once, few, many or a size class.

>TRBJ2-7|TRBD1|TRBV28|NA
CATQERTGVFYEQYF
TGTGCCACCCAGGAGCGGACAGGGGTTTTCTACGAGCAGTACTTC
>TRBJ2-1|TRBD2|TRBV30|NA
CAWSPHYSGSLHNEQFF
TGTGCCTGGAGTCCCCACTATAGCGGGAGCCTCCACAATGAGCAGTTCTTC
>TRBJ2-2|TRBD2|TRBV10-3|NA
CAISEGLADTGELFF
TGTGCCATCAGTGAGGGACTAGCGGACACCGGGGAGCTGTTTTTT
>TRBJ1-3|TRBD1|TRBV30|NA
CAWTKGQGAGNTIYF
TGTGCCTGGACTAAGGGACAGGGGGCTGGAAACACCATATATTTT
>TRBJ2-1|TRBD2|TRBV6-2/TRBV6-3|NA
CASSYIPSGVYNEQFF
TGTGCCAGCAGTTACATTCCTAGCGGGGTCTACAATGAGCAGTTCTTC
>TRBJ2-3|NA|TRBV27|NA
CASSTHYSTDTQYF
TGTGCCAGCAGTACCCACTATAGCACAGATACGCAGTATTTT
>TRBJ1-1|TRBD1|TRBV5-4|NA
CASSPRDRAMNTEAFF
TGTGCCAGCAGCCCTAGGGACAGGGCCATGAACACTGAAGCTTTCTTT
>TRBJ2-3|NA|TRBV5-4|once
CASSWQRGTSTDTQYF
TGTGCCAGCAGCTGGCAACGCGGTACTAGCACAGATACGCAGTATTTT
>TRBJ1-4|NA|TRBV11-3|NA
CASSLETATNEKLFF
TGTGCCAGCAGCTTAGAGACAGCAACTAATGAAAAACTGTTTTTT
>TRBJ2-3|TRBD2|TRBV13|NA
CASSAGLANADTQYF
TGTGCCAGCAGCGCCGGACTAGCCAATGCAGATACGCAGTATTTT
>TRBJ1-1|NA|TRBV7-2|NA
CASSFGGLRTEAFF
TGTGCCAGCAGCTTCGGAGGTCTTAGGACTGAAGCTTTCTTT
>TRBJ1-1|NA|TRBV12-1|NA
CASSNLKANTEAFF
TGTGCCAGCAGCAACCTGAAAGCGAACACTGAAGCTTTCTTT
>TRBJ2-7|TRBD2|TRBV9|few
CASSVAVAASGSYEQYF
TGTGCCAGCAGCGTAGCGGTCGCGGCTAGCGGGTCCTACGAGCAGTACTTC
>TRBJ2-3|NA|TRBV19|NA
CASSIQGTDTQYF
TGTGCCAGTAGTATACAGGGAACAGATACGCAGTATTTT
>TRBJ1-5|NA|TRBV28|NA
CASRRRDIGGGNQPQHF
TGTGCCAGCAGAAGAAGGGACATCGGCGGTGGCAATCAGCCCCAGCATTTT
>TRBJ2-2|TRBD2|TRBV12-5|NA
CASGFQGLAGGPTGELFF
TGTGCTAGTGGTTTCCAGGGACTAGCGGGAGGGCCGACCGGGGAGCTGTTTTTT
>TRBJ1-1|NA|TRBV29-1|once
CSVEVGSMNTEAFF
TGCAGCGTTGAAGTGGGCAGCATGAACACTGAAGCTTTCTTT
>TRBJ1-1|NA|TRBV29-1|NA
CSVVSGSNTEAFF
TGCAGCGTTGTAAGTGGCAGTAACACTGAAGCTTTCTTT
>TRBJ2-4|NA|TRBV21-1|NA
CASSNAKRDLAKNIQYF
TGTGCCAGCAGCAACGCGAAAAGGGACTTAGCCAAAAACATTCAGTACTTC
>TRBJ1-1|TRBD1|TRBV28|few
CALTDRGRFFGEAFF
TGTGCCCTAACAGACAGGGGGCGATTTTTCGGTGAAGCTTTCTTT
>TRBJ2-7|TRBD2|TRBV6-4|NA
CASSDKGLAGAEKGDEQYF
TGTGCCAGCAGTGATAAGGGTCTAGCGGGGGCTGAAAAAGGGGACGAGCAGTACTTC
>TRBJ1-5|NA|TRBV23-1|NA
CASPYQPQHF
TGCGCCAGCCCATATCAGCCCCAGCATTTT
>TRBJ2-2|TRBD1|TRBV18|once
CASSPGQGVAGELFF
TGTGCCAGCTCCCCGGGACAGGGCGTCGCCGGGGAGCTGTTTTTT
>TRBJ1-5|NA|TRBV28|NA
CASTGLNQPQHF
TGTGCCAGCACCGGACTGAATCAGCCCCAGCATTTT
>TRBJ1-1|NA|TRBV19|NA
CASSDPRGSTEAFF
TGTGCCAGTAGTGACCCCAGGGGTTCCACTGAAGCTTTCTTT
>TRBJ1-5|NA|TRBV9|NA
CASSFQGGGQPQHF
TGTGCCAGCAGCTTCCAGGGAGGCGGTCAGCCCCAGCATTTT
>TRBJ1-5|NA|TRBV7-2|NA
CASSFAGRDQPQHF
TGTGCCAGCAGCTTCGCGGGTCGGGATCAGCCCCAGCATTTT
>TRBJ2-5|NA|TRBV5-1|once
CASSPYTWETQYF
TGCGCCAGCAGTCCCTATACCTGGGAGACCCAGTACTTC